This TCR beta chain was captured in a study of shared clonotypes between healthy human individuals. CD8 memory combined CD45RO+ cells with CCR7-negative CD45RA+ TemRA cells. Method: immunoSEQ multiplex PCR; TCRdb's copy keeps in-frame clones and lacks some. The profile shows about 320,000 clones, roughly 87% of them singletons. This CDR3 is built from 15 residues. Germline lookup yields CDR1 MGHRA and CDR2 YSYEKL. V was clipped by 1 base and J by 4 bases, with 11 bases between them. This chain uses TRBV4-1 with TRBJ2-1; D is tentatively TRBD1 or TRBD2 (5 bases each). Source material: memory CD8+ T cells sorted from blood. Subset specified: CD45RO+ cells pooled with CCR7-negative TemRA cells. The sequence was obtained from a man aged 18 to 30 in good health. Here the CDR3 DNA reads TGCGCCAGCAGCCAAGGGGACGGCAGATACAATGAGCAGTTCTTC. Translated: CASSQGDGRYNEQFF.